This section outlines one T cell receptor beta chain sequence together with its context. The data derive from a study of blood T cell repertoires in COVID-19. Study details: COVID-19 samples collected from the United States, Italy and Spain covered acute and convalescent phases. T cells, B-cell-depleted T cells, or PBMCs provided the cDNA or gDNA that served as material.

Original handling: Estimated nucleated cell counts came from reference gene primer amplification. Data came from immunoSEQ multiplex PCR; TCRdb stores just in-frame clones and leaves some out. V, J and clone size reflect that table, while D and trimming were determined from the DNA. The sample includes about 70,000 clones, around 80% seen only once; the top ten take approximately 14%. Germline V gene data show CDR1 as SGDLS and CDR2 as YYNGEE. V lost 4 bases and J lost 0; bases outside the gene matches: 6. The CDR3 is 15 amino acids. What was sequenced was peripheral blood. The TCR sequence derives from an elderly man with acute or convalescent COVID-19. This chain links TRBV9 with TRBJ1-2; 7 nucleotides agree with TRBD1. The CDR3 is CASSPWDSTNYGYTF. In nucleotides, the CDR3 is TGTGCCAGCAGCCCCTGGGACAGCACTAACTATGGCTACACCTTC.